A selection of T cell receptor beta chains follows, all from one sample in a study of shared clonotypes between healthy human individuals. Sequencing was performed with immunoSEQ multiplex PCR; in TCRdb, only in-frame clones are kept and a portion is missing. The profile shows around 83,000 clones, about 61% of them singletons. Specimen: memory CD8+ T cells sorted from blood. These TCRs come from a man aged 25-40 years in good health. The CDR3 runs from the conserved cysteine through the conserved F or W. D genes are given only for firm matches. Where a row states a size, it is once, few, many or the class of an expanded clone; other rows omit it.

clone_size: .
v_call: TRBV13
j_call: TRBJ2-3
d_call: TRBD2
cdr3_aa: CASSLEGLATDTQYF
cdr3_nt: TGTGCCAGCAGCTTAGAAGGACTAGCCACAGATACGCAGTATTTT

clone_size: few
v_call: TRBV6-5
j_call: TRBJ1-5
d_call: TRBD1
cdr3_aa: CASSRQGGQPQHF
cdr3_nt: TGTGCCAGCAGTCGACAGGGAGGCCAGCCCCAGCATTTT

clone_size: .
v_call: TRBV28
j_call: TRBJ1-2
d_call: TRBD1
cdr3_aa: CAITGGRIYGYTF
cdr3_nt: TGTGCCATTACAGGGGGACGAATCTATGGCTACACCTTC

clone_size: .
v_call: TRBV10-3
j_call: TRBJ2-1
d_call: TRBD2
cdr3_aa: CAISWTSGREYNEQFF
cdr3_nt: TGTGCCATCAGCTGGACTAGCGGGAGAGAGTACAATGAGCAGTTCTTC

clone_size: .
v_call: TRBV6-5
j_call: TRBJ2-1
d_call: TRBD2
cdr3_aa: CASSQSSGTYNEQFF
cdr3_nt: TGTGCCAGCAGTCAGTCTAGCGGGACCTACAATGAGCAGTTCTTC

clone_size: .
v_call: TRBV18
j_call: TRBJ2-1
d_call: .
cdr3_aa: CASSPQGPFNEQFF
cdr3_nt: TGTGCCAGCTCACCCCAGGGTCCGTTCAATGAGCAGTTCTTC

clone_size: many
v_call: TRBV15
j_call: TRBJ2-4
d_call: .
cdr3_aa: CATSSEQGSSSGVNIQYF
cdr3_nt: TGTGCCACCAGCAGCGAACAGGGCTCTTCTTCTGGGGTGAACATTCAGTACTTC

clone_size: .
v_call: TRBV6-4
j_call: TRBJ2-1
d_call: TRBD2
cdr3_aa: CASMGTSGDNEQFF
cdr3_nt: TGCGCCAGCATGGGGACTAGCGGCGACAATGAGCAGTTCTTC

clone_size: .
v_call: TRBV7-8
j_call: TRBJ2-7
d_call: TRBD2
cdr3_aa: CASSLAGGCTYEQYF
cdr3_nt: TGTGCCAGCAGCTTAGCGGGAGGGTGCACCTACGAGCAGTACTTC

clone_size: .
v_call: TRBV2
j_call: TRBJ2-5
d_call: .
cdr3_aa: CASRQEPAQETQYF
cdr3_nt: TGTGCCAGCAGACAGGAACCAGCGCAAGAGACCCAGTACTTC

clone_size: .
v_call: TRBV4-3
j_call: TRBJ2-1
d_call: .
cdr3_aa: CASSQAGLGSMDEQFF
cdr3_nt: TGCGCCAGCAGCCAAGCGGGCCTAGGTTCTATGGATGAGCAGTTCTTC

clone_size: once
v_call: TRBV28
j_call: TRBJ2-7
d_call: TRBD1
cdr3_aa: CASKPMAGTGTYEQYF
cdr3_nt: TGTGCCAGCAAACCAATGGCCGGGACAGGGACCTACGAGCAGTACTTC

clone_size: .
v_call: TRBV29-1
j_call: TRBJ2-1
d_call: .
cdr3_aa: CSVPHRYNEQFF
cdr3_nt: TGCAGCGTCCCCCACCGGTACAATGAGCAGTTCTTC

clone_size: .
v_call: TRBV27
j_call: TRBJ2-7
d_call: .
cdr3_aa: CASSFAGRGYEQYF
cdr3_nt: TGTGCCAGCAGTTTCGCGGGACGGGGGTACGAGCAGTACTTC

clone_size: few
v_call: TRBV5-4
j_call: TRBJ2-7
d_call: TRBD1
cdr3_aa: CASSMGQRTYEQYF
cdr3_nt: TGTGCCAGCAGCATGGGACAGAGGACCTACGAGCAGTACTTC

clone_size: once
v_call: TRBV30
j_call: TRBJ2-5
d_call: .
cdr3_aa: CAWRLGEAVTQYF
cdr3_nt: TGTGCCTGGAGATTAGGGGAGGCGGTGACCCAGTACTTC

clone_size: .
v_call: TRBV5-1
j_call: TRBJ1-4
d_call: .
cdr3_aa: CASSLGQSTTNEKLFF
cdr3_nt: TGCGCCAGCAGCTTGGGACAGTCTACAACTAATGAAAAACTGTTTTTT

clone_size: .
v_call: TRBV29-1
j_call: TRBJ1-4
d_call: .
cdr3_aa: CSVGGGDEKLFF
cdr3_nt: TGCAGCGTAGGGGGTGGGGATGAAAAACTGTTTTTT

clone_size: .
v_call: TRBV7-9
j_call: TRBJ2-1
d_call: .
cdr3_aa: CASSLAGSYNEQFF
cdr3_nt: TGTGCCAGCAGCTTAGCAGGCTCCTACAATGAGCAGTTCTTC

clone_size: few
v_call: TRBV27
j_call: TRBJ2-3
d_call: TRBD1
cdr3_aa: CASSPWDSLGDTQYF
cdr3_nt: TGTGCCAGCAGTCCGTGGGACAGCCTGGGAGATACGCAGTATTTT

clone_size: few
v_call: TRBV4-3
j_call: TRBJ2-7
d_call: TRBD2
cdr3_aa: CASSLTWGSGSYEQYF
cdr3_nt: TGCGCCAGCAGCCTCACCTGGGGTAGCGGGAGCTACGAGCAGTACTTC

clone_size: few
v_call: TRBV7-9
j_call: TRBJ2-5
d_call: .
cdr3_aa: CASRRDSVTQYF
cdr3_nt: TGTGCCAGCAGGCGGGACTCCGTGACCCAGTACTTC

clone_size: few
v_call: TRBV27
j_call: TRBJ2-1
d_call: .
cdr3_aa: CASSLAGPHNEQFF
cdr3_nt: TGTGCCAGCAGTTTAGCGGGACCCCACAATGAGCAGTTCTTC

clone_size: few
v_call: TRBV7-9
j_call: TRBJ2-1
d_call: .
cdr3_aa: CASSAGGSYNEQFF
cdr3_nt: TGTGCCAGCAGCGCAGGGGGGAGCTACAATGAGCAGTTCTTC

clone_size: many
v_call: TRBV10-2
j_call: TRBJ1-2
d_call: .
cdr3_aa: CASSEDGANYGYTF
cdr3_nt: TGCGCCAGCAGTGAGGACGGAGCTAACTATGGCTACACCTTC

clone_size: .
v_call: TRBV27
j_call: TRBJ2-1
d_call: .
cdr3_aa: CASSRTTSYNEQFF
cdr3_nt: TGTGCCAGCAGTCGGACAACCTCCTACAATGAGCAGTTCTTC

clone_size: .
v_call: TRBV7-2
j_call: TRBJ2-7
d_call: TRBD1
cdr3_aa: CASRPPGTGNHEQYF
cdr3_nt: TGTGCCAGCAGGCCCCCCGGGACAGGGAACCACGAGCAGTACTTC

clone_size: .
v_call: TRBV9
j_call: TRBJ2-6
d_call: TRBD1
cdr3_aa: CASSVLGQGALGANVLTF
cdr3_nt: TGTGCCAGCAGCGTACTCGGACAGGGGGCGCTTGGGGCCAACGTCCTGACTTTC

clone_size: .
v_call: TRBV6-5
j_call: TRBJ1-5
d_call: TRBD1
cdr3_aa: CASSSGTGYQPQHF
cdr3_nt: TGTGCCAGCAGTAGCGGGACAGGGTATCAGCCCCAGCATTTT

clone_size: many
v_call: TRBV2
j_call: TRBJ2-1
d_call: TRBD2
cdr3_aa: CASSNTGGRKGGNEQFF
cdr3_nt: TGTGCCAGCAGTAATACAGGCGGGAGGAAAGGGGGCAATGAGCAGTTCTTC

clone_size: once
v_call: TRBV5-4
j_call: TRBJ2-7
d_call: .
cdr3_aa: CASSLGSSVKGDYYEQYF
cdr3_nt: TGTGCCAGCAGCTTGGGGTCTAGCGTCAAGGGGGACTACTACGAGCAGTACTTC

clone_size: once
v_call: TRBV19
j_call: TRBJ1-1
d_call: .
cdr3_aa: CASSGGMNTEAFF
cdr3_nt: TGTGCCAGTAGTGGGGGTATGAACACTGAAGCTTTCTTT

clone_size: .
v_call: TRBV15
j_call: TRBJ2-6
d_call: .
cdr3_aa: CATSRDISGANVLTF
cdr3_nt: TGTGCCACCAGCAGAGACATTTCTGGGGCCAACGTCCTGACTTTC

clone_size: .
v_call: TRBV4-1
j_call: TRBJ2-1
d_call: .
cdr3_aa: CASSQAGLGNEQFF
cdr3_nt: TGCGCCAGCAGCCAAGCGGGATTAGGCAATGAGCAGTTCTTC

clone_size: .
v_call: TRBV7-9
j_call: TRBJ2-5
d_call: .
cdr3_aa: CASSLVNRSLEETQYF
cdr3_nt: TGTGCCAGCAGCTTAGTCAATAGGAGCCTGGAGGAGACCCAGTACTTC

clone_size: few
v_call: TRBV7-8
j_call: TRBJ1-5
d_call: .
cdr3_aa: CASSLGGQPQHF
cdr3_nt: TGTGCCAGCAGCTTGGGGGGTCAGCCCCAGCATTTT

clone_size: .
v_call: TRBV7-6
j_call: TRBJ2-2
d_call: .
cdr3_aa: CASSPSPVGGELFF
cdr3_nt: TGTGCCAGCAGCCCTTCTCCCGTGGGCGGGGAGCTGTTTTTT

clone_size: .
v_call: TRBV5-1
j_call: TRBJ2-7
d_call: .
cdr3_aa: CASSSVVGSYEQYF
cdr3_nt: TGCGCCAGCAGCTCGGTGGTTGGCTCCTACGAGCAGTACTTC

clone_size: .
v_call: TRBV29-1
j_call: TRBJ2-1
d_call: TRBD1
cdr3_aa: CSVEDADRAHEQFF
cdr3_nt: TGCAGCGTTGAAGATGCGGACAGGGCCCATGAGCAGTTCTTC

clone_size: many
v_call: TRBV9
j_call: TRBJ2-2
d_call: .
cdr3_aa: CASSVPGGTMNTGELFF
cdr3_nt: TGTGCCAGCAGCGTCCCGGGTGGAACTATGAACACCGGGGAGCTGTTTTTT

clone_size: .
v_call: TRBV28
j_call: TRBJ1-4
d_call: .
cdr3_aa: CASSPLGADEKLFF
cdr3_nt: TGTGCCAGCAGCCCCCTGGGGGCGGATGAAAAACTGTTTTTT

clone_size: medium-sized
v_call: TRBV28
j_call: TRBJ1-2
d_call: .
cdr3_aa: CASSSNYGYTF
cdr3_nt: TGTGCCAGCAGTTCAAACTATGGCTACACCTTC

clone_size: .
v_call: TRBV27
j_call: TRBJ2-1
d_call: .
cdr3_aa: CASSFGTPANEQFF
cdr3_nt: TGTGCCAGCAGTTTCGGGACCCCAGCTAATGAGCAGTTCTTC

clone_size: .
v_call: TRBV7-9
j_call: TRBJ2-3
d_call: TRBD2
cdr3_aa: CASSFRRGGGLTDTQYF
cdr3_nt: TGTGCCAGCAGCTTCCGGCGTGGCGGGGGTTTAACAGATACGCAGTATTTT

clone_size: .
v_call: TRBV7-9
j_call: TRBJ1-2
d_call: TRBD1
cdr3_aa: CASSSTGGAGYGYTF
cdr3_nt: TGTGCCAGCAGCTCCACAGGGGGCGCAGGGTATGGCTACACCTTC

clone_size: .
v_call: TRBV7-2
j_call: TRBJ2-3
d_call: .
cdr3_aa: CASSLAPQRRTDTQYF
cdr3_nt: TGTGCCAGCAGCTTAGCGCCCCAGCGTCGCACAGATACGCAGTATTTT

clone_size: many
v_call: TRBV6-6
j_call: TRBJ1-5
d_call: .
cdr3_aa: CASTSGKDQPQHF
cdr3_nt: TGTGCCAGCACGAGCGGAAAAGATCAGCCCCAGCATTTT

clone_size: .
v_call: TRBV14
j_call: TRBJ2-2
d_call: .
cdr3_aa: CASSQDPLARNTGELFF
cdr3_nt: TGTGCCAGCAGCCAAGATCCTCTAGCGCGGAACACCGGGGAGCTGTTTTTT

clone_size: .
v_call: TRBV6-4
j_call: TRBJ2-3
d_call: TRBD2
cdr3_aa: CASSPGLAEKTDTQYF
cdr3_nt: TGTGCCAGTTCCCCGGGACTAGCGGAGAAGACAGATACGCAGTATTTT

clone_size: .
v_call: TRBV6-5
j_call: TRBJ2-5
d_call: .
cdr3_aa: CASSYGTPRGTQYF
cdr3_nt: TGTGCCAGCAGTTACGGTACTCCCAGGGGGACCCAGTACTTC

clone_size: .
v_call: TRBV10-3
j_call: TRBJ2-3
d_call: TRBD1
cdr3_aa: CAISLQGEALADTQYF
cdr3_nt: TGTGCCATCAGTTTACAGGGGGAAGCGTTGGCAGATACGCAGTATTTT

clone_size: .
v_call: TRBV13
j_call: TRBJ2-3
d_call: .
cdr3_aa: CASSLYPATDTQYF
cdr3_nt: TGTGCCAGCAGCTTATATCCCGCAACAGATACGCAGTATTTT

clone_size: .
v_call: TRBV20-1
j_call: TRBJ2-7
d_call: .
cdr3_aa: CSARNYEQYF
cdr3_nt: TGCAGTGCCCGAAACTACGAGCAGTACTTC